Detailed here is one TCR beta chain. In the authors' methods: Using reference gene primer amplification, nucleated cell counts were estimated. TCRdb's table, derived via immunoSEQ multiplex PCR, lists solely in-frame clones and lacks some. The DNA was the basis for D and trimming; V, J and clone size are from that table. The sample holds 360,000 or so clones, more than 85% seen once. The CDR3 totals 13 residues. V lost 1 base to trimming and J lost 5 bases, with 9 bases between them. Germline V gives CDR1 SGHNT, CDR2 YYREEE (reference sequence). This entry belongs to a study of blood T cell repertoires in COVID-19. Overall study context: PBMCs, B-cell-depleted T cells, or T cells provided the cDNA or gDNA that made up the material.

Cohorts were based on clinical histories the participants reported. This receptor was obtained from a woman aged 25 to 39 who had recovered from COVID-19. The chain uses TRBV5-4 and TRBJ2-5, with a weak D call TRBD2 (5 bases). The sequenced sample was PBMCs or T cells enriched from blood (not recorded which). This CDR3 reads CASSLKGEETQYF. DNA of the CDR3: TGTGCCAGCAGCTTGAAGGGAGAGGAGACCCAGTACTTC.